This T cell receptor (beta chain) was retrieved from a study of CD8+ T cells in alopecia areata. RNA was extracted and reverse transcribed into cDNA as the sequencing template. Data came from immunoSEQ multiplex PCR; TCRdb stores just in-frame clones and leaves some out. This sample has about 180,000 clones, with roughly 65% found just once. Germline V gene data show CDR1 as GTSNPN and CDR2 as SVGIG (reference sequence). V lost 0 bases, J lost 2 bases, and 7 bases lay in between. This CDR3 spans 13 amino acids. The sequencing here drew on CD4+ T cells sorted from blood, taken at week 0. The V call is TRBV30, the J call TRBJ2-5; tentatively, D is TRBD1 (5 bases). The receptor was derived from a human donor with alopecia areata. The CDR3 nucleotides read TGTGCCTGGAGTGTACAGGATCAAGAGACCCAGTACTTC. Its protein is CAWSVQDQETQYF.